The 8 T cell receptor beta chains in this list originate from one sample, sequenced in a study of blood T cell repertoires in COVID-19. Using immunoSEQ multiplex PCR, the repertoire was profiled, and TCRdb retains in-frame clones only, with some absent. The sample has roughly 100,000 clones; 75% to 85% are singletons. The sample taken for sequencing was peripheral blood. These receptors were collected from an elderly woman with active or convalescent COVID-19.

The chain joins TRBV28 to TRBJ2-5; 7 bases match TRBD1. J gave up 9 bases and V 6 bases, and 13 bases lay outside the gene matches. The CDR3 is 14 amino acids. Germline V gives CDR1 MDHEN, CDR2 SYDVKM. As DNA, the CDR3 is TGTGCCAGCAGCCGCCCCGGGACAGATTGGGCCCAGTACTTC. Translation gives CASSRPGTDWAQYF.

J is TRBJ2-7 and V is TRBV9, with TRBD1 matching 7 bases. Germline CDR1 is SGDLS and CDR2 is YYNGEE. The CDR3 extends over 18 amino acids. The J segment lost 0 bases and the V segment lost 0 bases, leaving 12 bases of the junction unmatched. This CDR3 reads CASSVADRRPSSSYEQYF. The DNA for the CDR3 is TGTGCCAGCAGCGTAGCGGACAGGCGCCCATCGAGCTCCTACGAGCAGTACTTC.

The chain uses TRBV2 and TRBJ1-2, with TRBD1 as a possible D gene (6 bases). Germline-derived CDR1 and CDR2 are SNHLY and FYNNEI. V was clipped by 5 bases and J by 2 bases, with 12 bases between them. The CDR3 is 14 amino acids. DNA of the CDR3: TGTGCCAGCAGTACAGGGAGCAACAACTATGGCTACACCTTC. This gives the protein CASSTGSNNYGYTF.

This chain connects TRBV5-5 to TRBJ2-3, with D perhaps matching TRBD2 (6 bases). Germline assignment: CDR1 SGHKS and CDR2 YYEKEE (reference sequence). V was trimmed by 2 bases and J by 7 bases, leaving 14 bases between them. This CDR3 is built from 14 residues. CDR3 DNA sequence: TGTGCCAGCAGCTTCGGGACTCCTCCATATACGCAGTATTTT. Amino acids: CASSFGTPPYTQYF.

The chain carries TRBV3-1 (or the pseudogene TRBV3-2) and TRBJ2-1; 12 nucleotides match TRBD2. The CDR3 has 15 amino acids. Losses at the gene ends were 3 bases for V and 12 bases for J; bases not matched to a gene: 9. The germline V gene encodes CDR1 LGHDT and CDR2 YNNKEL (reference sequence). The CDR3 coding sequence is TGTGCCAGCAGCCAGTCTAGCGGGAGGGCCGGGGGGCAGTTCTTC. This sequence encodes CASSQSSGRAGGQFF.

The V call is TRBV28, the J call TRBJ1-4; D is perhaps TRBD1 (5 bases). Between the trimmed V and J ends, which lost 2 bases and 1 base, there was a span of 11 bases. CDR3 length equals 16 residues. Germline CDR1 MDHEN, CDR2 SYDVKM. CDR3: CASSLGGGGTNEKLFF. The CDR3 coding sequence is TGTGCCAGCAGTTTAGGGGGGGGTGGAACTAATGAAAAACTGTTTTTT.

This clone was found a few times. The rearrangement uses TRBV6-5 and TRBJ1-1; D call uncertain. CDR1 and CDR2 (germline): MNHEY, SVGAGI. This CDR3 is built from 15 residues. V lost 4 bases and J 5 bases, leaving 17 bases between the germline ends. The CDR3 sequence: CASSSMTQVWTEAFF. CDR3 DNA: TGTGCCAGCAGTTCTATGACCCAGGTCTGGACTGAAGCTTTCTTT.

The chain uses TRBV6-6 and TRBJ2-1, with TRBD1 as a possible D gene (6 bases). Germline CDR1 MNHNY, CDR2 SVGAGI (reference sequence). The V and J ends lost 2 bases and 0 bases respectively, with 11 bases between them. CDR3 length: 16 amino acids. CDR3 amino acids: CASSYGGPSSYNEQFF. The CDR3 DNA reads TGTGCCAGCAGTTACGGGGGCCCCAGCTCCTACAATGAGCAGTTCTTC.